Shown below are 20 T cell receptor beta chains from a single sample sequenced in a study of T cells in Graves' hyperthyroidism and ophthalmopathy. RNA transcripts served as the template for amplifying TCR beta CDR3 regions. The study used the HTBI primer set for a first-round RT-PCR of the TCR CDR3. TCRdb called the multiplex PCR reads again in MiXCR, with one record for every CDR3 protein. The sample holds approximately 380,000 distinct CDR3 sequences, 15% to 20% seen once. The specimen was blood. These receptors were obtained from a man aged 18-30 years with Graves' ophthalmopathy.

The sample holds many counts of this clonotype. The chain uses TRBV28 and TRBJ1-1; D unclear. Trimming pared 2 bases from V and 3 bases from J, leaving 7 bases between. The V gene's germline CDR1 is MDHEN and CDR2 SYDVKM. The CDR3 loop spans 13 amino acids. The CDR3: CASSLKEDTEAFF. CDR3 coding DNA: TGTGCCAGCAGTTTAAAAGAGGACACTGAAGCTTTCTTT.

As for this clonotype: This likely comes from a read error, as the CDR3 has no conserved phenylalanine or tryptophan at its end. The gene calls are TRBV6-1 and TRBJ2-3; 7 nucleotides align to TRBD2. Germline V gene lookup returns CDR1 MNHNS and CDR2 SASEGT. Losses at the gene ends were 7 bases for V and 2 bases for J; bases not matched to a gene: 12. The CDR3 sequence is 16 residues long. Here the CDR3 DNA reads TGTGCCAGCAATGCCCGACTAGCCCCCCACACAGATACGCAGTATTCT. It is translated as CASNARLAPHTDTQYS.

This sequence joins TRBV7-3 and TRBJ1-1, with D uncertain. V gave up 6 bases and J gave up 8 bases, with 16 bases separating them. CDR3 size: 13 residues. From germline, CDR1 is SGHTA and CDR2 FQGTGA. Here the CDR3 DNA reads TGTGCCAGCAGATCGACTAGCGGGTCCGAAGCTTTCTTT. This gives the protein CASRSTSGSEAFF.

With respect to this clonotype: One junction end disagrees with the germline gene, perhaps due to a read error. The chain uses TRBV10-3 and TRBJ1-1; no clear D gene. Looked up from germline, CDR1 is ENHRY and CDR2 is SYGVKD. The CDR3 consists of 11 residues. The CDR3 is CAIRRNTEVFF. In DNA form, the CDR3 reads TGTGCCATCAGAAGGAACACTGAAGTTTTCTTT.

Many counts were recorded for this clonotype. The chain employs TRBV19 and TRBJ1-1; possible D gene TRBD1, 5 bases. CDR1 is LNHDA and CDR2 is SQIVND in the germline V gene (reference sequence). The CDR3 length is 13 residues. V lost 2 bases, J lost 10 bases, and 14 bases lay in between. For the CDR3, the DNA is TGTGCCAGTAGTATAACCGGCAGGGTATCAGCTTTCTTT. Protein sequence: CASSITGRVSAFF. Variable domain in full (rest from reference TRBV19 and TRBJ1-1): DGGITQSPKYLFRKEGQNVTLSCEQNLNHDAMYWYRQDPGQGLRLIYYSQIVNDFQKGDIAEGYSVSREKKESFPLTVTSAQKNPTAFYLCASSITGRVSAFFGQGTRLTVV.

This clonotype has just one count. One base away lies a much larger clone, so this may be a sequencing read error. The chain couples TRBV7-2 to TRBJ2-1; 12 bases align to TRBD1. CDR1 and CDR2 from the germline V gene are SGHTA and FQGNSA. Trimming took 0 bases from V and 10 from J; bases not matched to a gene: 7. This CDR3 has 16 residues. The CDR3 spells CASSLAGTGGEGEQFF. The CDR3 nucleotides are TGTGCCAGCAGCTTAGCCGGGACAGGGGGCGAGGGCGAGCAGTTCTTC. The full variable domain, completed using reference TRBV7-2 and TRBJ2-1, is GAGVSQSPSNKVTEKGKDVELRCDPISGHTALYWYRQSLGQGLEFLIYFQGNSAPDKSGLPSDRFSAERTGGSVSTLTIQRTQQEDSAVYLCASSLAGTGGEGEQFFGPGTRLTVL.

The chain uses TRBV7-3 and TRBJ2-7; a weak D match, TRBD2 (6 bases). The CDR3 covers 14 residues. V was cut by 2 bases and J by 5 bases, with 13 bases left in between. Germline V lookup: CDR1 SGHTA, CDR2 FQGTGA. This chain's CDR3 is CASSLVGRGNEQYF. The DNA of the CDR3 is TGTGCCAGCAGCTTAGTCGGGAGAGGCAACGAGCAGTACTTC. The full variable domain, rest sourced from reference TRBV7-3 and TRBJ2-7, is GAGVSQTPSNKVTEKGKYVELRCDPISGHTALYWYRQSLGQGPEFLIYFQGTGAADDSGLPNDRFFAVRPEGSVSTLKIQRTERGDSAVYLCASSLVGRGNEQYFGPGTRLTVT.

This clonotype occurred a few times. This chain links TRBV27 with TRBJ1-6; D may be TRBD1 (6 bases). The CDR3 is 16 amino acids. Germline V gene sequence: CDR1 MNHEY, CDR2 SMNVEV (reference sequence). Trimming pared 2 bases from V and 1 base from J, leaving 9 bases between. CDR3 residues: CASSLLGASYNSPLHF. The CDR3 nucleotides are TGTGCCAGCAGTTTACTGGGGGCATCCTATAATTCACCCCTCCACTTT.

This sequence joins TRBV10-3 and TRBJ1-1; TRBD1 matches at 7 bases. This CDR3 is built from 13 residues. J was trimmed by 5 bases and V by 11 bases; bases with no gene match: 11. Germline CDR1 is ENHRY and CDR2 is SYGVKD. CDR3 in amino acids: CAARGGAGTEAFF. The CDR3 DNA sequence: TGTGCCGCCAGAGGGGGCGCAGGAACTGAAGCTTTCTTT.

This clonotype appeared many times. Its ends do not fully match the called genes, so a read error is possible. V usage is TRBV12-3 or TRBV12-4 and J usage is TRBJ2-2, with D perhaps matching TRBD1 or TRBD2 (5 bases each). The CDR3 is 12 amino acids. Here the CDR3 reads CASSPGTRGAYF. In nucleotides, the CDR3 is TGTGCCAGCAGCCCCGGGACCCGGGGAGCGTATTTT.

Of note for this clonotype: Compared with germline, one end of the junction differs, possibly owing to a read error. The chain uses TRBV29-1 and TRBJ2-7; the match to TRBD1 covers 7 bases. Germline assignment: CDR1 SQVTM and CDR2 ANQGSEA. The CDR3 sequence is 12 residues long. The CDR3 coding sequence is TGCGGCGTGCCGACCTACAGGGGCGAGCAGTACTTC. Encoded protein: CGVPTYRGEQYF.

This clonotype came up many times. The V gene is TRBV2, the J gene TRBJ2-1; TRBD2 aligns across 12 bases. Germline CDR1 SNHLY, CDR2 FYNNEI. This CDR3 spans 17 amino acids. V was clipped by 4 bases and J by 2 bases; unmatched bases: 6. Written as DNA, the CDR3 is TGTGCCAGCAGTGGACTAGCGGGGGTTGGGGCCTACAATGAGCAGTTCTTC. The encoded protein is CASSGLAGVGAYNEQFF.

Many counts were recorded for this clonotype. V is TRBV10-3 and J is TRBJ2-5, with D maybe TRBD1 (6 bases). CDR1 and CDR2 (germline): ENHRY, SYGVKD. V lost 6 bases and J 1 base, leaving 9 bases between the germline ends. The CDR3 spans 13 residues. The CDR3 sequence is CAIRQGSQETQYF. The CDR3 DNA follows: TGTGCCATCAGGCAGGGGAGCCAAGAGACCCAGTACTTC.

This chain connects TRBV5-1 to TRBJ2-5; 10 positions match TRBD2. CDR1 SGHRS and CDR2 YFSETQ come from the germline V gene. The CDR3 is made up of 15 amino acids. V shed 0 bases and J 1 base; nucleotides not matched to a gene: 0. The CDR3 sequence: CASSLVAGGQETQYF. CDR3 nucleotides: TGCGCCAGCAGCTTGGTAGCGGGGGGCCAAGAGACCCAGTACTTC.

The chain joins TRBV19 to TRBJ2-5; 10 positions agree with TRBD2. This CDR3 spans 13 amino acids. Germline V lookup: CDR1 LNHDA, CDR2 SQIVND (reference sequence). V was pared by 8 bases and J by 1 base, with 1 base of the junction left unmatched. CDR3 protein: CASWTSGQETQYF. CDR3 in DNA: TGTGCCAGTTGGACTAGCGGCCAAGAGACCCAGTACTTC.

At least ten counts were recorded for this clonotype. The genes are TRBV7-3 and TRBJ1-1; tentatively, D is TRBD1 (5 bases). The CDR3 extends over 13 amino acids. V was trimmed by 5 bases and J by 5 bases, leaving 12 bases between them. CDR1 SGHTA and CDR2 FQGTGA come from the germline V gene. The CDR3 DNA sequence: TGTGCCAGCAGCGAGACCAGGGAAACTGAAGCTTTCTTT. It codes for CASSETRETEAFF.

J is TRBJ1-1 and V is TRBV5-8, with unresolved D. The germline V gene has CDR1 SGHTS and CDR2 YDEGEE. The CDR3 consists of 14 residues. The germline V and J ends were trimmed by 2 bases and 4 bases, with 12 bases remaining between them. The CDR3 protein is CASSFTGLGTEAFF. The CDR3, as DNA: TGTGCCAGCAGCTTTACCGGACTCGGCACTGAAGCTTTCTTT.

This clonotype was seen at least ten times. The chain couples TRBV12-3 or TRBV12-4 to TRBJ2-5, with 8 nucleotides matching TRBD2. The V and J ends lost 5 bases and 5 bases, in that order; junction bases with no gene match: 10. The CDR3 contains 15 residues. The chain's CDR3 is CASSPSSGGVETQYF. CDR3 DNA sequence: TGTGCCAGCAGTCCCAGTTCGGGAGGGGTGGAGACCCAGTACTTC.

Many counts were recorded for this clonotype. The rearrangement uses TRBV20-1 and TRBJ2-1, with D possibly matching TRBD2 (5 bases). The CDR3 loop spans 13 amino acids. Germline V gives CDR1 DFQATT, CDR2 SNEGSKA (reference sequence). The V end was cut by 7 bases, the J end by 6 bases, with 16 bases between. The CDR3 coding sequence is TGCAGTGTAAGAGGGCCCGACCGCAATGAGCAGTTCTTC. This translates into CSVRGPDRNEQFF.

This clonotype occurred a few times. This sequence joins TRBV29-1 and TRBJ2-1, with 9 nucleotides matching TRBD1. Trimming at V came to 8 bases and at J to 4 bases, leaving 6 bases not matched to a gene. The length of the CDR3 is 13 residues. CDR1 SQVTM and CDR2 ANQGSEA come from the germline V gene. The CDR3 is CSLAGQGYNEQFF. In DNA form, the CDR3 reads TGCAGCCTTGCGGGACAGGGATACAATGAGCAGTTCTTC.